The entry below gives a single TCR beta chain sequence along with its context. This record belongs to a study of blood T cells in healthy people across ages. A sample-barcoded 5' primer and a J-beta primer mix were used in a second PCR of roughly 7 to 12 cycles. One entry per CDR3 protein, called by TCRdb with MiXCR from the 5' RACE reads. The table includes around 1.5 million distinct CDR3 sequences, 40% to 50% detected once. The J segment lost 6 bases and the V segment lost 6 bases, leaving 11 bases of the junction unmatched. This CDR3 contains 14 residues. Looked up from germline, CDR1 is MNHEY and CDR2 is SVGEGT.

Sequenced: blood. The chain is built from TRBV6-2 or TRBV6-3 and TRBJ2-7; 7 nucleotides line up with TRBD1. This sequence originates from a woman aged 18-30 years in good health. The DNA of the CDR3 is TGTGCCAGCAGGCGGGCACAGGGGATGAGCGAGCAGTACTTC. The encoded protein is CASRRAQGMSEQYF.